This entry lists 6 T cell receptor beta chains sequenced from one sample in a study of T cell clones after liver transplantation. The assay was immunoSEQ multiplex PCR, and TCRdb's table has in-frame clones only and misses some. The table has tens of thousands of clones, 70% to 75% seen once. The source material was CD4+ T cells from blood, sampled at the 22-month timepoint. The receptors stem from a human patient who received a liver transplant. Some T cells may trace back to the graft donor.

This chain uses TRBV7-9 with TRBJ2-7; D uncertain. The V gene's germline CDR1 is SEHNR and CDR2 FQNEAQ (reference sequence). Trimming left V 1 base short and J 2 bases short, with 9 bases between. The CDR3 covers 14 residues. The CDR3 DNA is TGTGCCAGCAGCTTAGTAGGCCTTACCTACGAGCAGTACTTC. Translating it yields CASSLVGLTYEQYF.

A single count supports this clone. The chain combines TRBV5-4 with TRBJ2-1; D is possibly TRBD2 (6 bases). Germline V lookup: CDR1 SGHNT, CDR2 YYREEE (reference sequence). The CDR3 loop spans 15 amino acids. The germline V and J ends were trimmed by 4 bases and 7 bases, with 18 bases remaining between them. CDR3 sequence: CASSLGGPRQNEQFF. CDR3 sequence (DNA): TGTGCCAGCAGCCTGGGGGGACCCCGACAGAATGAGCAGTTCTTC.

DNA for the CDR3: TGTGCCAGCAGCTCCGGACCGAACACTGAAGCTTTCTTT. Translating it yields CASSSGPNTEAFF. The chain has TRBV7-9 and TRBJ1-1; D uncertain. The CDR3 runs to 13 residues. Looked up from germline, CDR1 is SEHNR and CDR2 is FQNEAQ (reference sequence). The V gene lost 4 bases and the J gene lost 1 base, with 7 bases spanning the gap.

The V gene is TRBV6-1, the J gene TRBJ2-7, with D hard to call. V lost 4 bases and J 3 bases, leaving 10 bases between the germline ends. The CDR3 is 13 amino acids. Germline-derived CDR1 and CDR2 are MNHNS and SASEGT. DNA of the CDR3: TGTGCCAGCAGTGTGGGCAGTCACTACGAGCAGTACTTC. Translating gives CASSVGSHYEQYF.

The chain joins TRBV27 to TRBJ2-5, with D perhaps matching TRBD2 (5 bases). The germline V gene has CDR1 MNHEY and CDR2 SMNVEV (reference sequence). Trimming took 3 bases from V and 2 from J, leaving 13 bases between them. The CDR3 contains 15 residues. The CDR3 loop is CASSFLTGNQETQYF. Written as DNA, the CDR3 is TGTGCCAGCAGTTTCTTAACGGGGAATCAAGAGACCCAGTACTTC.

This sequence joins TRBV5-1 and TRBJ2-7; D may be TRBD2 (6 bases). V lost 2 bases and J 4 bases, leaving 13 bases between the germline ends. Looked up from germline, CDR1 is SGHRS and CDR2 is YFSETQ. The CDR3 runs 14 residues. CDR3: CASSLGGLEYEQYF. The CDR3 DNA reads TGCGCCAGCAGCTTAGGAGGGCTAGAATACGAGCAGTACTTC.